Each of the 30 T cell receptor beta chains below was sequenced from the same sample in a study of T cell clonality in common variable immunodeficiency. Whole-study results and caveats: Reportedly, TCR beta sequences from common variable immunodeficiency showed fewer deletions and N-nucleotide insertions.

Repertoires were generated with immunoSEQ multiplex PCR, while TCRdb's copy carries only in-frame clones and drops some. The sample shows around 16,000 clones, none of them appearing just once. Their specific antigens are unknown. Sequencing was performed on peripheral blood mononuclear cells. The receptor source for this set is a human donor with common variable immunodeficiency.

A word on this clone: The read ends 3 residues early relative to the CDR3; the germline J gene fills the gap. The chain carries TRBV7-8 and TRBJ2-1; TRBD1 might be the D (5 bases). Trimming removed 1 base from V and 4 bases from J, with 14 bases in between. Per the germline V gene, CDR1 is SGHVS and CDR2 is FQNEAQ. This CDR3 spans 16 amino acids. The DNA read from the CDR3 is TGTGCCAGCAGCTTAGAGGGGTTTAACCGATACAATGAG. Protein sequence: CASSLEGFNRYNE. The CDR3 reads in full as CASSLEGFNRYNEQFF.

Remarks on this clone: The CDR3 end falls 3 residues outside the read, so it is completed with the germline J gene. The chain combines TRBV6-2 or TRBV6-3 with TRBJ1-1; TRBD1 matches 8 bases. The CDR3 is 12 residues long. V dropped 6 bases and J dropped 5; count of bases not matched to a gene: 2. Germline V gene lookup returns CDR1 MNHEY and CDR2 SVGEGT. Incomplete CDR3 DNA: TGTGCCAGCAGGAACAGGGGGACTGAA. This codes for CASRNRGTE. The entire CDR3 protein is CASRNRGTEAFF.

The sample holds many counts of this clone. The read falls 3 residues short of the CDR3 end, and the missing part is taken from the germline J gene. The chain combines TRBV29-1 with TRBJ2-7; TRBD1 might be the D (6 bases). The germline V gene has CDR1 SQVTM and CDR2 ANQGSEA. This CDR3 region has 12 residues. Trimming took off 5 bases at V and 1 base at J, with 9 bases between the two ends. The CDR3 loop reads CSVRQGSYEQYF. CDR3 DNA, as far as it was read: TGCAGCGTTCGGCAGGGGTCCTACGAG.

This clone was observed many times. The CDR3 end is not reached by the read, which stops 3 residues before it; the germline J gene fills it in. V usage is TRBV18 and J usage is TRBJ2-3; the match to TRBD2 covers 8 bases. In germline, CDR1 is KGHSH, CDR2 LQKENI. Trimming at V came to 6 bases and at J to 2 bases, leaving 7 bases not matched to a gene. The CDR3 totals 15 residues. The CDR3 sequence: CASSQIAGNTDTQYF. The covered CDR3 bases are TGTGCCAGCTCTCAGATAGCGGGGAACACAGATACG.

Regarding this clone: The read stops 3 residues short of the end of the CDR3; the missing end is completed from the germline J gene. The rearrangement uses TRBV2 and TRBJ1-2, with a possible D match to TRBD1 (6 bases). The CDR3 has 13 amino acids. Per the germline V gene, CDR1 is SNHLY and CDR2 is FYNNEI. V dropped 6 bases and J dropped 7 bases, with 15 bases sitting between them. Partial CDR3 DNA: TGTGCCAGCAGGGGAGAGGGGGAACTTGGC. Protein: CASRGEGELG. In full, the CDR3 reads CASRGEGELGYTF.

Comments on this clone: The read ends 3 residues before the CDR3 terminus; that terminus is restored from the germline J gene. The chain couples TRBV7-9 to TRBJ2-3; D might be TRBD1 (6 bases). CDR1 SEHNR and CDR2 FQNEAQ come from the germline V gene (reference sequence). The CDR3 has 15 residues. Trimming removed 4 bases at V and 5 bases at J, with 16 bases between. The CDR3: CASSYQGSTLDTQYF. Partial CDR3 DNA: TGTGCCAGCAGCTACCAGGGGTCCACCCTAGATACG.

Relative to its sample, this clone is medium-sized. The part of the CDR3 DNA that was read is TGTGCCAGCTCACCACTACGTCAGGCCCGCGGGGATGAG. It codes for CASSPLRQARGDE. From start to end, the CDR3 is CASSPLRQARGDEQFF. The genes are TRBV18 and TRBJ2-1, with a weak D call TRBD2 (6 bases). The sequenced fragment ends 3 residues before the CDR3 boundary, so the rest is inferred from the germline J gene. Germline CDR1 is KGHSH and CDR2 is LQKENI. The V gene lost 1 base and the J gene lost 8 bases, with 18 bases spanning the gap. CDR3 length: 16 amino acids.

The sequenced CDR3 bases are TGTGCCAGTAGTATAGGGTCAGGGGAACCCTACAATGAG. Translated, it gives CASSIGSGEPYNE. The CDR3 reads in full as CASSIGSGEPYNEQFF. This chain joins TRBV19 and TRBJ2-1; possible D gene TRBD1, 6 bases. The read gets to within 3 residues of the CDR3 end, and the germline J gene fills in the rest. The length of the CDR3 is 16 residues. Between the trimmed V and J ends, which lost 1 base and 2 bases, there was a span of 12 bases. The germline V gene encodes CDR1 LNHDA and CDR2 SQIVND (reference sequence).

Note on this clone: The read finishes 3 residues shy of the CDR3 end, and the germline J gene is used to complete it. The chain combines TRBV19 with TRBJ1-5; D is undetermined. Germline V gene lookup returns CDR1 LNHDA and CDR2 SQIVND (reference sequence). The CDR3 is 15 residues long. V dropped 3 bases and J dropped 3 bases, with 12 bases sitting between them. CDR3 bases read: TGTGCCAGTAGTATTGTCCACTTAATCAATCAGCCC. Its translation: CASSIVHLINQP. The complete CDR3 reads CASSIVHLINQPQHF.

This clone was counted many times. The missing CDR3 end, 3 residues past where the read stops, is filled in from the germline J gene. V and J are TRBV2 and TRBJ2-3, with D possibly matching TRBD1 (6 bases). The CDR3 runs to 14 residues. In germline, CDR1 is SNHLY, CDR2 FYNNEI. Trimming cost V 9 bases and J 1 base, with 14 bases left between them. CDR3 DNA, as far as it was read: TGTGCCAGTGGGAAAGGACAGCGCACAGATACG. This codes for CASGKGQRTDT. The full-length CDR3 reads as CASGKGQRTDTQYF.

This clone occurred a few times. Sequencing ends 3 residues short of the CDR3 end; the germline J gene provides the rest. The chain links TRBV5-1 to TRBJ2-1; 14 bases line up with TRBD2. The V and J ends lost 4 bases and 8 bases, in that order; junction bases with no gene match: 8. The CDR3 totals 16 residues. Germline V gene lookup returns CDR1 SGHRS and CDR2 YFSETQ. CDR3 DNA (partial): TGCGCCAGCAGCCCGGGACTAGCGGGAGCTGTGGATGAG. Amino acids: CASSPGLAGAVDE. The entire CDR3 is CASSPGLAGAVDEQFF.

CDR3 bases read: TGTGCCAGCGGCCCCCTGCGGGGGGGCGAG. It translates to CASGPLRGGE. The CDR3 in its entirety is CASGPLRGGEQYF. The V call is TRBV7-2, the J call TRBJ2-7, with TRBD2 matching 9 bases. Sequencing ends 3 residues short of the CDR3 end; the germline J gene provides the rest. The CDR3 covers 13 residues. Germline CDR1 and CDR2: SGHTA and FQGNSA. V lost 8 bases to trimming and J lost 6 bases; unmatched junction nucleotides: 8.

This clone was counted between two and nine times. The observed sequence ends 3 residues before the CDR3 terminus, with the missing tail filled in from the germline J gene. V is TRBV7-9 and J is TRBJ2-2; TRBD1 matches 7 bases. This CDR3 has 15 amino acids. J lost 3 bases, V lost 5 bases, and 6 bases had no gene match. Germline CDR1 reads SEHNR; CDR2 reads FQNEAQ (reference sequence). Incomplete CDR3 DNA: TGTGCCAGCAGCCTGGACAGGTCATACACCGGGGAG. Amino acid sequence: CASSLDRSYTGE. The entire CDR3 sequence reads CASSLDRSYTGELFF.

A remark on this clone: Read sequence stops 3 residues before the CDR3 end, and the germline J gene provides the missing end. The chain is built from TRBV7-2 and TRBJ2-4; D ambiguous. V dropped 2 bases and J dropped 6 bases, with 8 bases sitting between them. The germline V gene has CDR1 SGHTA and CDR2 FQGNSA. The CDR3 consists of 13 residues. The CDR3 DNA, read in part, is TGTGCCAGCAGCTTATCTCTCCGAAACATT. It yields the protein CASSLSLRNI. The CDR3 in its entirety is CASSLSLRNIQYF. Full variable domain (rest looked up from reference TRBV7-2 and TRBJ2-4): GAGVSQSPSNKVTEKGKDVELRCDPISGHTALYWYRQSLGQGLEFLIYFQGNSAPDKSGLPSDRFSAERTGGSVSTLTIQRTQQEDSAVYLCASSLSLRNIQYFGAGTRLSVL.

This clone has more than one count but fewer than ten. The read falls 3 residues short of the CDR3 end, and the missing part is taken from the germline J gene. The chain has TRBV7-9 and TRBJ1-1; TRBD1 agrees at 9 bases. With 2 bases clipped from V and 0 bases from J, the junction kept 1 base outside the gene matches. The length of the CDR3 is 15 residues. Germline values: CDR1 SEHNR, CDR2 FQNEAQ (reference sequence). The DNA read from the CDR3 is TGTGCCAGCAGCTTAAGACAGGGGGTGAACACTGAA. Amino acid sequence: CASSLRQGVNTE. The complete CDR3 sequence is CASSLRQGVNTEAFF.

This clone was seen a handful of times. The read terminates 3 residues before the CDR3 end, so the remaining end is supplied by the germline J gene. The V call is TRBV30, the J call TRBJ2-5; 7 positions match TRBD2. Germline V lookup: CDR1 GTSNPN, CDR2 SVGIG (reference sequence). Unmatched junction bases numbered 4, after V lost 5 bases and J lost 4 bases. The CDR3 runs to 12 residues. CDR3 sequence: CAWGPGGETQYF. CDR3 bases read: TGTGCCTGGGGGCCGGGGGGAGAGACC. The full variable domain, completed using reference TRBV30 and TRBJ2-5, is SQTIHQWPATLVQPVGSPLSLECTVEGTSNPNLYWYRQAAGRGLQLLFYSVGIGQISSEVPQNLSASRPQDRQFILSSKKLLLSDSGFYLCAWGPGGETQYFGPGTRLLVL.

In regard to this clone: Read sequence stops 3 residues before the CDR3 end, and the germline J gene provides the missing end. V and J are TRBV7-2 and TRBJ1-2, with D maybe TRBD1 (6 bases). Trimming left V 2 bases short and J 0 bases short, with 10 bases between. The CDR3 runs 15 residues. From germline, CDR1 is SGHTA and CDR2 FQGNSA. CDR3 sequence: CASSLMQGSNYGYTF. The part of the CDR3 DNA that was read is TGTGCCAGCAGCTTAATGCAGGGGTCTAACTATGGC.

This clone was recorded a few times. The read comes to an end 3 residues before the CDR3 does, leaving the germline J gene to fill in the end. The J gene is TRBJ1-1, the V gene TRBV7-6; TRBD1 agrees at 8 bases. CDR3 length: 14 residues. V lost 5 bases to trimming and J lost 1 base; unmatched junction nucleotides: 3. Germline lookup yields CDR1 SGHVS and CDR2 FNYEAQ. CDR3 protein: CASSRQGRNTEAFF. Incomplete CDR3 DNA: TGTGCCAGCAGCCGACAGGGGAGGAACACTGAA.

This clone was picked up many times. The CDR3 extends 3 residues past the end of the read, so its final part is completed from the germline J gene. The chain carries TRBV18 and TRBJ2-5, with D perhaps TRBD1 or TRBD2 (5 bases each). V lost 0 bases, J lost 4 bases, and 18 bases lay in between. The CDR3 is made up of 17 amino acids. Germline lookup yields CDR1 KGHSH and CDR2 LQKENI. CDR3 DNA (partial): TGTGCCAGCTCACCACCGTCGCTACCACAGGAGGCAGAGACC. Amino acids: CASSPPSLPQEAET. The whole CDR3 protein is CASSPPSLPQEAETQYF.

A note on this clone: The read ends 3 residues early relative to the CDR3; the germline J gene fills the gap. This chain connects TRBV7-8 to TRBJ1-5; TRBD1 aligns across 9 bases. The CDR3 spans 16 residues. V gave up 4 bases and J gave up 6 bases; unmatched junction bases: 10. CDR1 and CDR2 from the germline V gene are SGHVS and FQNEAQ. CDR3 sequence: CASSSYRTGVSQPQHF. CDR3 DNA, as far as it was read: TGTGCCAGCAGCTCCTATCGGACAGGGGTTAGTCAGCCC.

This clone occurred a few times. The read finishes 3 residues shy of the CDR3 end, and the germline J gene is used to complete it. This sequence joins TRBV19 and TRBJ2-7; 9 bases line up with TRBD2. Germline trimming cut 5 bases from V and 5 bases from J; bases unmatched to any gene: 13. The germline gives CDR1 LNHDA, CDR2 SQIVND (reference sequence). The CDR3 loop spans 16 amino acids. This chain's CDR3 is CASSHRLRTSDHEQYF. The CDR3 DNA, read in part, is TGTGCCAGTAGTCACCGACTCCGGACTAGCGATCACGAG.

This clone occurred a few times. The CDR3 end is not reached by the read, which stops 3 residues before it; the germline J gene fills it in. The sample carries other DNA sequences with the same CDR3. J is TRBJ1-6 and V is TRBV7-2, with 7 bases identical to TRBD1. CDR3 length: 18 residues. Germline CDR1 is SGHTA and CDR2 is FQGNSA. V shed 0 bases and J 2 bases; nucleotides not matched to a gene: 7. CDR3 residues: CASSLALQGETYNSPLHF. The sequenced part of the CDR3 DNA is TGTGCCAGCAGCTTAGCGTTGCAGGGGGAAACCTATAATTCACCC.

Worth noting for this clone: Read data end 3 residues before the CDR3 end; the end is taken from the germline J gene. The genes are TRBV6-2 or TRBV6-3 and TRBJ1-1, with D tentatively TRBD1 (6 bases). Between the trimmed V and J ends, which lost 2 bases and 5 bases, there was a span of 12 bases. Germline V gene sequence: CDR1 MNHEY, CDR2 SVGEGT. The length of the CDR3 is 14 residues. The sequenced part of the CDR3 DNA is TGTGCCAGCAGTTACCCGACAGGCGGGACTGAA. Protein product: CASSYPTGGTE. Given in full, the CDR3 is CASSYPTGGTEAFF.

Many counts were recorded for this clone. The CDR3 end falls 3 residues outside the read, so it is completed with the germline J gene. The chain has TRBV11-2 and TRBJ2-1; 7 bases line up with TRBD2. The germline gives CDR1 SGHAT, CDR2 FQNNGV. V lost 6 bases to trimming and J lost 5 bases; unmatched junction nucleotides: 10. The CDR3 runs 15 residues. CDR3 sequence: CASRPTGTTNNEQFF. The part of the CDR3 DNA that was read is TGTGCCAGCAGACCAACCGGGACTACTAACAATGAG.

Comments on this clone: From the germline J gene comes the end of the CDR3, since the read stops 3 residues before it. This chain uses TRBV20-1 with TRBJ2-5; 8 bases line up with TRBD2. Germline values: CDR1 DFQATT, CDR2 SNEGSKA (reference sequence). The CDR3 runs 15 residues. V gave up 1 base and J gave up 4 bases; unmatched junction bases: 8. The part of the CDR3 DNA that was read is TGCAGTGCTAGAGTGGGTAGCGGGACGGGAGAGACC. As protein: CSARVGSGTGET. The whole CDR3 protein is CSARVGSGTGETQYF.

This clone showed up many times. The read terminates 3 residues ahead of where the CDR3 ends, so the germline J gene completes it. V gene TRBV30 combines with J gene TRBJ2-6; 13 bases map to TRBD2. This CDR3 contains 16 residues. Germline CDR1 is GTSNPN and CDR2 is SVGIG (reference sequence). With 7 bases clipped from V and 1 base from J, the junction kept 4 bases outside the gene matches. The CDR3 DNA, read in part, is TGTGCCTCGACTAGCGGGGGGTCATCTGGGGCCAACGTC. It is translated as CASTSGGSSGANV. The entire CDR3 protein is CASTSGGSSGANVLTF.

In the case of this clone: The CDR3 is cut off 3 residues early in the read; its end comes from the germline J gene. The chain is built from TRBV6-2 or TRBV6-3 and TRBJ2-3; D perhaps matches TRBD1 (7 bases). The V gene lost 0 bases and the J gene lost 4 bases, with 17 bases spanning the gap. This CDR3 region has 17 residues. Germline assignment: CDR1 MNHEY and CDR2 SVGEGT. The sequenced part of the CDR3 DNA is TGTGCCAGCAGTTACTCGATCAGGGGGGCCAGCGCAGATACG. The encoded protein is CASSYSIRGASADT. The entire CDR3 is CASSYSIRGASADTQYF.

This clone was detected ten times or more. The CDR3 extends 3 residues past the end of the read, so its final part is completed from the germline J gene. This chain uses TRBV5-1 with TRBJ1-1; D is unclear. CDR1 is SGHRS and CDR2 is YFSETQ in the germline V gene. The length of the CDR3 is 14 residues. V was cut by 0 bases and J by 3 bases, with 9 bases left in between. The CDR3 reads CASSLAGWHTEAFF. The sequenced part of the CDR3 DNA is TGCGCCAGCAGCTTGGCCGGGTGGCACACTGAA.

This clone was observed a handful of times. Read data end 3 residues before the CDR3 end; the end is taken from the germline J gene. The rearrangement joins TRBV30 to TRBJ2-1; D gene unclear. V dropped 0 bases and J dropped 6 bases, with 9 bases sitting between them. The CDR3 length is 13 residues. Germline V gene lookup returns CDR1 GTSNPN and CDR2 SVGIG (reference sequence). The sequenced CDR3 bases are TGTGCCTGGAGTGTAACCCGCGTCAATGAG. Its translation: CAWSVTRVNE. The complete CDR3 protein is CAWSVTRVNEQFF.

This clone was recorded a few times. The CDR3 end falls 3 residues outside the read, so it is completed with the germline J gene. The chain uses TRBV19 and TRBJ2-1; D gene uncertain. This CDR3 region has 15 residues. The germline gives CDR1 LNHDA, CDR2 SQIVND (reference sequence). V was clipped by 1 base and J by 7 bases, with 14 bases between them. The chain's CDR3 is CASSIGLTLGNEQFF. The part of the CDR3 DNA that was read is TGTGCCAGTAGTATAGGACTGACCCTTGGGAATGAG.